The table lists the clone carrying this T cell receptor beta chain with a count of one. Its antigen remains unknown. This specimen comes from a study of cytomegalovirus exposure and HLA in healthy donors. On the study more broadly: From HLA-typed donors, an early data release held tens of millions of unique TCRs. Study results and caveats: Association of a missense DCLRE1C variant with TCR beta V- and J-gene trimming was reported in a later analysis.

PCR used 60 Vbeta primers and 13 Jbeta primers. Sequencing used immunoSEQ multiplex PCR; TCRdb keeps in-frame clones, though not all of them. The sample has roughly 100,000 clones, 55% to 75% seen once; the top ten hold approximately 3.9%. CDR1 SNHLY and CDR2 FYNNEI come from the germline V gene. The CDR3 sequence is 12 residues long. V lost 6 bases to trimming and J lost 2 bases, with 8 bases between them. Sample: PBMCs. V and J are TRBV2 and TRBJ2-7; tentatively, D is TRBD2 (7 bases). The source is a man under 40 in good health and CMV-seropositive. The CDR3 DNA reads TGTGCCAGCAGAGGGGGGGCCTACGAGCAGTACTTC. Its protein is CASRGGAYEQYF. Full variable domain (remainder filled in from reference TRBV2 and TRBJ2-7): EPEVTQTPSHQVTQMGQEVILRCVPISNHLYFYWYRQILGQKVEFLVSFYNNEISEKSEIFDDQFSVERPDGSNFTLKIRSTKLEDSAMYFCASRGGAYEQYFGPGTRLTVT.